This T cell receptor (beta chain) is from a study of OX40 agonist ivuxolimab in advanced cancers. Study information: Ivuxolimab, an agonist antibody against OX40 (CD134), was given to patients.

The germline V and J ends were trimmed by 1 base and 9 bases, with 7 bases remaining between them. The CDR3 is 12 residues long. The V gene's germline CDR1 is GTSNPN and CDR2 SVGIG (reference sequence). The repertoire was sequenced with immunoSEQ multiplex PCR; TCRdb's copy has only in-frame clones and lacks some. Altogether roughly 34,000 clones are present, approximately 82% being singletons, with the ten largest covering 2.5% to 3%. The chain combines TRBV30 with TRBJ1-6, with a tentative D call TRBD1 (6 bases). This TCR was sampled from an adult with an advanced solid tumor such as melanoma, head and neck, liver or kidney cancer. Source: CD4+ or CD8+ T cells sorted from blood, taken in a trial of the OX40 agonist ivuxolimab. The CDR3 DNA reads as TGTGCCTGGAGTGGACAGGTTTCACCCCTCCACTTT. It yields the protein CAWSGQVSPLHF.